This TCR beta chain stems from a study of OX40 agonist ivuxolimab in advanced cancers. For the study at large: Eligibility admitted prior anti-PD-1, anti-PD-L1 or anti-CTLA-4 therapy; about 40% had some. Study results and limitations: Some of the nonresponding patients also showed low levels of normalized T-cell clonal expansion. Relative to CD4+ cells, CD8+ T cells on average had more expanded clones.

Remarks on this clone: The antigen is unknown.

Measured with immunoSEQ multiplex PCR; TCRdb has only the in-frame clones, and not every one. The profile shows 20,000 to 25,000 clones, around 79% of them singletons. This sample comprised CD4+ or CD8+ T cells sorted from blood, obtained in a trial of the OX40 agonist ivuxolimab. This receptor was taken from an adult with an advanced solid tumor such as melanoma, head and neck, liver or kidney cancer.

CDR3 amino acids: CASSLGPNTEAFF. The CDR3 nucleotides are TGTGCCAGCAGCTTAGGACCGAACACTGAAGCTTTCTTT. The chain joins TRBV11-3 to TRBJ1-1; D not certain. Looked up from germline, CDR1 is SGHNT and CDR2 is YENEEA. This CDR3 contains 13 residues. Trimming pared 1 base from V and 1 base from J, leaving 4 bases between.